What follows are 24 T cell receptor beta chains derived from one specimen sequenced in a study of long-term antiretroviral therapy in people with HIV. They ran version v3.0 of the immunoSEQ assay at survey level. Repertoires were generated with immunoSEQ multiplex PCR, while TCRdb's copy carries only in-frame clones and drops some. The data show about 33,000 clones, about 74% seen once. The sequences come from unsorted PBMCs, collected 2 years after starting antiretroviral therapy. All receptors come from a woman in her fifties or sixties with HIV.

The chain joins TRBV7-9 to TRBJ2-2; D remains ambiguous. Germline lookup yields CDR1 SEHNR and CDR2 FQNEAQ (reference sequence). The CDR3 loop spans 15 amino acids. V lost 0 bases, J lost 4 bases, and 9 bases lay in between. The CDR3 spells CASSLAGFGTGELFF. Written as DNA, the CDR3 is TGTGCCAGCAGCTTAGCGGGGTTTGGCACCGGGGAGCTGTTTTTT.

The genes are TRBV6-5 and TRBJ2-3; tentative D call: TRBD2 (6 bases). With 5 bases removed from V and 4 bases from J, the gap between germline ends came to 13 bases. The CDR3 runs to 14 residues. CDR1 is MNHEY and CDR2 is SVGAGI in the germline V gene. CDR3 region: CASSRAGFADTQYF. The CDR3 coding sequence is TGTGCCAGCAGTCGGGCGGGGTTCGCAGATACGCAGTATTTT.

This clone has only one observation. The rearrangement links TRBV6-5 to TRBJ2-5; TRBD1 agrees at 7 bases. The CDR3 is made up of 15 amino acids. Trimming at V came to 6 bases and at J to 2 bases, leaving 9 bases not matched to a gene. Germline V lookup: CDR1 MNHEY, CDR2 SVGAGI. The CDR3 spells CASRPDRETQETQYF. CDR3 nucleotide sequence: TGTGCCAGCAGACCTGACAGGGAAACACAAGAGACCCAGTACTTC.

This chain joins TRBV29-1 and TRBJ1-4; 7 nucleotides agree with TRBD1. The CDR3 has 13 amino acids. Per the germline V gene, CDR1 is SQVTM and CDR2 is ANQGSEA. V lost 7 bases and J lost 0; bases outside the gene matches: 2. The CDR3: CSAGGATNEKLFF. As DNA, the CDR3 is TGCAGCGCAGGGGGGGCAACTAATGAAAAACTGTTTTTT. Looking up the rest from reference TRBV29-1 and TRBJ1-4 gives the full variable domain: SAVISQKPSRDICQRGTSLTIQCQVDSQVTMMFWYRQQPGQSLTLIATANQGSEATYESGFVIDKFPISRPNLTFSTLTVSNMSPEDSSIYLCSAGGATNEKLFFGSGTQLSVL.

The chain carries TRBV12-5 and TRBJ2-7, with a weak D call TRBD1 (6 bases). V was pared by 0 bases and J by 5 bases, with 8 bases between. This CDR3 is built from 13 residues. Germline V gene sequence: CDR1 LGHNT, CDR2 FRNRAP. CDR3 sequence reads: CASGLVGGHEQYF. The CDR3 DNA follows: TGTGCTAGTGGTTTGGTTGGGGGCCACGAGCAGTACTTC.

This clone was recorded a few times. The rearrangement joins TRBV4-1 to TRBJ1-6; tentatively, D is TRBD1 (5 bases). The germline V gene has CDR1 MGHRA and CDR2 YSYEKL. Trimming left V 1 base short and J 10 bases short, with 14 bases between. CDR3 length equals 15 residues. CDR3: CASSQGQGPFSPLHF. The DNA for the CDR3 is TGCGCCAGCAGCCAAGGTCAGGGACCGTTCTCACCCCTCCACTTT.

This chain joins TRBV6-1 and TRBJ1-1; TRBD1 might be the D (5 bases). The germline CDR1 and CDR2 sequences are MNHNS and SASEGT. V was clipped by 1 base and J by 1 base, with 13 bases between them. The CDR3 runs to 16 residues. This CDR3 is CASSEDKGRANTEAFF. As DNA, the CDR3 is TGTGCCAGCAGTGAAGATAAGGGGCGGGCGAACACTGAAGCTTTCTTT.

The chain joins TRBV29-1 to TRBJ1-1; D perhaps matches TRBD1 (6 bases). Germline lookup yields CDR1 SQVTM and CDR2 ANQGSEA. The CDR3 is 15 residues long. Trimming stripped 7 bases from V and 3 bases from J, with 21 bases between. The CDR3 DNA is TGCAGCGGGGAAGTACAGGGTCGTGAGGACACTGAAGCTTTCTTT. It is translated as CSGEVQGREDTEAFF.

The chain links TRBV4-1 to TRBJ2-5; the D gene is possibly TRBD2 (7 bases). The CDR3 consists of 18 residues. The germline gives CDR1 MGHRA, CDR2 YSYEKL. V lost 1 base, J lost 1 base, and 19 bases lay in between. This CDR3 reads CASSQAPTGSGGQETQYF. In DNA form, the CDR3 reads TGCGCCAGCAGCCAAGCCCCGACAGGCTCGGGGGGCCAAGAGACCCAGTACTTC.

J is TRBJ2-1 and V is TRBV5-4, with D tentatively TRBD1 (6 bases). The CDR3 is 14 amino acids. Deletions cut 7 bases from V and 4 bases from J, with 15 bases between. Germline V lookup: CDR1 SGHNT, CDR2 YYREEE (reference sequence). The CDR3 protein is CASSVGGSYNEQFF. The CDR3 DNA is TGTGCCAGCTCCGTAGGGGGTTCTTACAATGAGCAGTTCTTC.

A remark on this clone: The identical CDR3 is also encoded by other nucleotide sequences in the sample. This chain connects TRBV29-1 to TRBJ1-5, with D maybe TRBD1 (5 bases). V dropped 4 bases and J dropped 1 base, with 11 bases sitting between them. This CDR3 contains 14 residues. Germline CDR1 and CDR2: SQVTM and ANQGSEA. This chain's CDR3 is CSVGGDGSNQPQHF. The CDR3 coding sequence is TGCAGCGTTGGAGGGGACGGAAGCAATCAGCCCCAGCATTTT.

The chain joins TRBV30 to TRBJ2-5; TRBD2 agrees at 7 bases. CDR1 and CDR2 from the germline V gene are GTSNPN and SVGIG (reference sequence). V shed 0 bases and J 5 bases; nucleotides not matched to a gene: 6. This CDR3 has 14 residues. In DNA, the CDR3 is TGTGCCTGGAGTGTACGGGGAGGGACGGAGACCCAGTACTTC. This sequence encodes CAWSVRGGTETQYF.

The V gene is TRBV10-3, the J gene TRBJ1-1, with unresolved D. Trimming took off 2 bases at V and 5 bases at J, with 9 bases between the two ends. Germline V gene data show CDR1 as ENHRY and CDR2 as SYGVKD. There are 13 residues in the CDR3. Here the CDR3 reads CAISEAQSTEAFF. CDR3 bases: TGTGCCATCAGTGAGGCGCAGAGTACTGAAGCTTTCTTT.

The chain has TRBV28 and TRBJ2-2; D not certain. The V end lost 11 bases, the J end lost 1 base, and 8 bases lay between the germline ends. Germline V gene sequence: CDR1 MDHEN, CDR2 SYDVKM. The CDR3 extends over 12 amino acids. CDR3 sequence reads: CASVGNTGELFF. Here the CDR3 DNA reads TGTGCCTCAGTAGGGAACACCGGGGAGCTGTTTTTT.

The rearrangement uses TRBV6-1 and TRBJ2-1; D gene uncertain. Trimming left V 2 bases short and J 9 bases short, with 11 bases between. The CDR3 has 13 amino acids. The germline gives CDR1 MNHNS, CDR2 SASEGT. This CDR3 reads CASSESTPPEQFF. In DNA, the CDR3 is TGTGCCAGCAGTGAATCGACCCCCCCTGAGCAGTTCTTC.

The J gene is TRBJ2-7, the V gene TRBV2; D possibly matches TRBD1 or TRBD2 (5 bases each). CDR3 length: 15 residues. Germline V gene lookup returns CDR1 SNHLY and CDR2 FYNNEI. V lost 7 bases, J lost 4 bases, and 20 bases lay in between. As DNA, the CDR3 is TGTGCCAGCAAGGTTGATGGGGGAACCTTTTACGAGCAGTACTTC. Its protein is CASKVDGGTFYEQYF.

J is TRBJ2-7 and V is TRBV9; no reliable D call. Germline-derived CDR1 and CDR2 are SGDLS and YYNGEE. V lost 0 bases and J lost 6, with 7 bases in between. The CDR3 sequence is 12 residues long. The CDR3 region has the DNA TGTGCCAGCAGCGTAGCGTCCGGCGAGCAGTACTTC. It is translated as CASSVASGEQYF.

The DNA of the CDR3 is TGTGCCAGCAGCTTGGTAGAGTTGGGGCAGGGCTGGCAGCCCCAGCATTTT. Translating it yields CASSLVELGQGWQPQHF. The chain has TRBV5-8 and TRBJ1-5, with D possibly matching TRBD1 (5 bases). The CDR3 loop spans 17 amino acids. V lost 0 bases to trimming and J lost 7 bases, with 20 bases between them. Per the germline V gene, CDR1 is SGHTS and CDR2 is YDEGEE.

This chain uses TRBV4-1 with TRBJ2-1, with 8 nucleotides matching TRBD1. V shed 4 bases and J 5 bases; nucleotides not matched to a gene: 4. Looked up from germline, CDR1 is MGHRA and CDR2 is YSYEKL. This CDR3 contains 14 residues. The CDR3 sequence: CASSPPTGDNEQFF. The CDR3 coding sequence is TGCGCCAGCAGCCCCCCGACAGGGGACAATGAGCAGTTCTTC.

The chain couples TRBV27 to TRBJ2-7; no reliable D call. The CDR3 spans 14 residues. Germline lookup yields CDR1 MNHEY and CDR2 SMNVEV (reference sequence). Deletions cut 2 bases from V and 3 bases from J, with 11 bases between. CDR3 loop: CASSLKAKDYEQYF. The CDR3 coding sequence is TGTGCCAGCAGTTTAAAGGCAAAGGACTACGAGCAGTACTTC.

This chain connects TRBV6-1 to TRBJ2-7; 9 positions agree with TRBD1. Germline V gives CDR1 MNHNS, CDR2 SASEGT. The CDR3 spans 16 residues. V shed 0 bases, J shed 9 bases, and the junction held 12 bases outside the gene matches. The CDR3 sequence is CASSEAFSGTGFRQYV. CDR3 coding DNA: TGTGCCAGCAGTGAAGCTTTCTCCGGGACAGGGTTTAGGCAGTACGTC.

The J gene is TRBJ2-5, the V gene TRBV27; TRBD2 agrees at 8 bases. The CDR3 has 15 amino acids. The germline CDR1 and CDR2 sequences are MNHEY and SMNVEV (reference sequence). With V trimmed by 5 bases and J by 4 bases, 9 bases remained unmatched. CDR3 sequence reads: CASSRLAWAGETQYF. CDR3 DNA sequence: TGTGCCAGCAGTAGACTAGCGTGGGCGGGAGAGACCCAGTACTTC.

The rearrangement links TRBV25-1 to TRBJ2-2; TRBD2 matches 10 bases. With V trimmed by 10 bases and J by 3 bases, 5 bases remained unmatched. Germline CDR1 is MGHDK and CDR2 is SYGVNS. CDR3 size: 14 residues. CDR3 sequence: CATSLAGDTGELFF. The CDR3, as DNA: TGTGCCACCTCCCTAGCGGGGGACACCGGGGAGCTGTTTTTT. The entire variable domain, with the rest obtained from reference TRBV25-1 and TRBJ2-2, is as follows: EADIYQTPRYLVIGTGKKITLECSQTMGHDKMYWYQQDPGMELHLIHYSYGVNSTEKGDLSSESTVSRIRTEHFPLTLESARPSHTSQYLCATSLAGDTGELFFGEGSRLTVL.

V is TRBV5-6 and J is TRBJ2-7, with D hard to call. Germline loops: CDR1 SGHDT, CDR2 YYEEEE. The CDR3 has 13 amino acids. Trimming took 1 base from V and 3 from J, leaving 8 bases between them. CDR3 in amino acids: CASSLSHFYEQYV. The CDR3 bases are TGTGCCAGCAGCTTGTCCCATTTCTACGAGCAGTACGTC.